The present T cell receptor (beta chain) was sequenced within a study of T cells in Graves' hyperthyroidism and ophthalmopathy. This clonotype was recorded many times. A patient was excluded if there was uncontrolled infection, other autoimmune disease, pregnancy or lactation. RNA transcripts were the template for amplifying TCR beta CDR3 regions. During a first-round RT-PCR of the TCR CDR3, the HTBI primer set was used. In TCRdb, the multiplex PCR reads were re-called with MiXCR into one record per CDR3 protein. This table has a few hundred thousand distinct CDR3 sequences, less than 20% appearing once. This CDR3 has 13 residues. Looked up from germline, CDR1 is KGHSH and CDR2 is LQKENI. Between the trimmed V and J ends, which lost 6 bases and 8 bases, there was a span of 14 bases.

The chain has TRBV18 and TRBJ2-1; D assignment may be TRBD1 or TRBD2 (6 bases each). Sequencing input: blood. The TCR originated in a woman between 18 and 29 years old with Graves' hyperthyroidism. The CDR3: CASSPAGEDEQFF. In DNA, the CDR3 is TGTGCCAGCTCCCCGGCAGGGGAGGATGAGCAGTTCTTC. The full variable domain, its missing parts supplied by reference TRBV18 and TRBJ2-1, is NAGVMQNPRHLVRRRGQEARLRCSPMKGHSHVYWYRQLPEEGLKFMVYLQKENIIDESGMPKERFSAEFPKEGPSILRIQQVVRGDSAAYFCASSPAGEDEQFFGPGTRLTVL.